This T cell receptor (beta chain) was found in a study of cytomegalovirus exposure and HLA in healthy donors. General study findings and limits: Among TCR beta chains of equal frequency, HLA-associated ones were more clonally expanded in a later analysis. Serostatus for CMV was the only available immune exposure information. Earlier results showed most TCR beta V segments being productive about 90% or about 30% of the time. Roughly even sequencing depth across donors was the assumption behind the presence/absence analyses.

With 60 Vbeta and 13 Jbeta primers, the PCR was carried out. TCRdb's copy holds only in-frame clones and misses some; the assay was immunoSEQ multiplex PCR. The sample holds around 140,000 clones, 76% seen once. A remark on this clone: Its matching antigen is unknown.

This clonotype was obtained from a man aged 35-49 years in good health and CMV-seronegative. Sample: PBMCs.

The CDR3 DNA is TGTGCCAGCAGCGAAGGGGGCGAGCAGTACTTC. Amino acid sequence: CASSEGGEQYF. V and J are TRBV7-9 and TRBJ2-7; maybe TRBD1 (6 bases). The CDR3 totals 11 residues. Per germline, CDR1 SEHNR and CDR2 FQNEAQ (reference sequence). The V end was cut by 5 bases, the J end by 6 bases, with 8 bases between.